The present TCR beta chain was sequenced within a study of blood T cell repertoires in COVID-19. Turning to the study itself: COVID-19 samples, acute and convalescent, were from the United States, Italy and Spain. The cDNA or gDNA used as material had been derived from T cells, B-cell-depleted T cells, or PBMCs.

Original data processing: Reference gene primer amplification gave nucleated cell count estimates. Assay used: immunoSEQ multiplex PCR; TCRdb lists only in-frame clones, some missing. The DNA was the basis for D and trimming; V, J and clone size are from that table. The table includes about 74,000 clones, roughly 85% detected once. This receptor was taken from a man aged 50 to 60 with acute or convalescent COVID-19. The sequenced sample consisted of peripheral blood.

CDR3 loop: CASSEGQSYGYTF. The CDR3 coding sequence is TGTGCCAGCAGTGAAGGCCAGTCCTATGGCTACACCTTC. The chain has TRBV2 and TRBJ1-2; no definite D call. Germline V CDR1 and CDR2: SNHLY, FYNNEI. Between the trimmed V and J ends, which lost 1 base and 4 bases, there was a span of 7 bases. CDR3 size: 13 residues.